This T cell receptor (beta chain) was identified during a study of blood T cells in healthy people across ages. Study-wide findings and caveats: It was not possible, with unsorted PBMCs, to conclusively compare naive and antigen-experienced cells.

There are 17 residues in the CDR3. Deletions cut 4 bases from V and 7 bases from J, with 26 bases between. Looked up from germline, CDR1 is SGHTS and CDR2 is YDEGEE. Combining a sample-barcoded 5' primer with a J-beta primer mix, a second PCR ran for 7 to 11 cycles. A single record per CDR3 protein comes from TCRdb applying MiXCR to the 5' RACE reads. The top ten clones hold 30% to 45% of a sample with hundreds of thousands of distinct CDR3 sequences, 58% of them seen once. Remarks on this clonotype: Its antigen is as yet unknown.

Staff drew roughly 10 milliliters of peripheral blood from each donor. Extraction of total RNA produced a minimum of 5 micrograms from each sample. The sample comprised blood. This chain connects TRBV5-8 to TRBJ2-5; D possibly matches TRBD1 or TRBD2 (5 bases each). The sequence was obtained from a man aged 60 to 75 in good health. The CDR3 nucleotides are TGTGCCAGCAGCCCTCGGATTTCCGGGACCCCTTTTGGGACCCAGTACTTC. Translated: CASSPRISGTPFGTQYF.